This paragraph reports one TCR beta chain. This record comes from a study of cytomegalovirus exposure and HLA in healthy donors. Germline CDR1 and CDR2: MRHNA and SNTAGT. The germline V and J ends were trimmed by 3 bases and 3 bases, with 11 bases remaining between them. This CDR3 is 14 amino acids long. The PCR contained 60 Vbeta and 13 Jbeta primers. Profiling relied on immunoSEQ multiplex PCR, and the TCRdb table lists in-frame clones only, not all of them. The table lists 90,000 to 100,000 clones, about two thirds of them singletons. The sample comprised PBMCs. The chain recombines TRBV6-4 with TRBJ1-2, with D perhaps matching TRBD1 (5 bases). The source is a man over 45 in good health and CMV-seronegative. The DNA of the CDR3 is TGTGCCAGCAGTGAGGTCTGGGGGGACTATGGCTACACCTTC. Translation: CASSEVWGDYGYTF.